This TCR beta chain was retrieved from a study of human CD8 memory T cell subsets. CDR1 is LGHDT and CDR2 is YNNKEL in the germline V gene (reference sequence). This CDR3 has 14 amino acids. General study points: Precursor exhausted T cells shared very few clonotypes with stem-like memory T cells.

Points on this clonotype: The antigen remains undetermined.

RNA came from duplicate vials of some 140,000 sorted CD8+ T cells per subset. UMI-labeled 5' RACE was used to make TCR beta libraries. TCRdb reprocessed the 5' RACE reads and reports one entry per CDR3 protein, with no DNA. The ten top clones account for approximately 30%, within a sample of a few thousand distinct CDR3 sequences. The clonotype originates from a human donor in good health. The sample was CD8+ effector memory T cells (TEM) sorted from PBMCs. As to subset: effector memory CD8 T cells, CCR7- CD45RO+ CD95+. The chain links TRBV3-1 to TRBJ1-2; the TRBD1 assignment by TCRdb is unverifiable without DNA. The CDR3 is CASSPGRGAYGYTF.